Here is one T cell receptor beta chain with its context. Antigen specificity is unknown. The sample comes from a study of T-cell memory formation after mild COVID-19. Overall study context: TCR clusters mostly belonged to single donors. Study-level results: Certain responding clones were present in pre-infection memory, suggesting participation of cross-reactive memory. From day 15 to 85, contracting clones were balanced between CD4 and CD8, whereas later expanders leaned toward CD4+.

Sample barcodes and UMIs were carried by the TCR alpha and TCR beta cDNA libraries that 5'RACE generated with constant-segment primers. TCRdb re-called the 5' RACE reads through MiXCR, storing one row per CDR3 protein. Among under 450,000 distinct CDR3 sequences listed, about 22% were seen once. The sample consisted of PBMCs or a T cell subset sorted from them (not recorded which). This clonotype originated in an adult woman who had mild COVID-19 (a few samples of this study predate the infection). Cell type and time point are not known.

CDR3 in DNA: TGCGCCAGCAGCTTGGAGCGGGGGGGCTACAATGAGCAGTTCTTC. Its protein is CASSLERGGYNEQFF. The V gene is TRBV5-1, the J gene TRBJ2-1, with 10 bases identical to TRBD2. Germline V lookup: CDR1 SGHRS, CDR2 YFSETQ. Trimming cost V 0 bases and J 3 bases; bases outside gene matches: 0. The CDR3 is made up of 15 amino acids.